This TCR beta chain was documented in a study of blood T cells in healthy people across ages. Study-wide context: Template-switching capture recovered about one barcoded beta molecule per two T cells.

To note about this clonotype: Its target is not known.

Study-wide results and caveats: TCR beta diversity tracked closely with naive T cell percentage. Researchers judged that diversity estimates from one million T cells fell short of true values.

The CDR3 has 14 residues. Deletions cut 1 base from V and 4 bases from J, with 10 bases between. CDR1 is LGHDT and CDR2 is YNNKEL in the germline V gene (reference sequence). Next came a second PCR, run for roughly 7 to 12 cycles, which used a sample-barcoded 5' primer along with a J-beta primer mix. Every cDNA was tagged by a template-switch adaptor with 12 random nucleotides. TCRdb analysed the 5' RACE reads with MiXCR anew, one entry per CDR3 protein. This sample has some 690,000 distinct CDR3 sequences; about 24% occur once, and the top ten carry 22%. The clonotype was recovered from a man between 65 and 80 years old in good health. The genes are TRBV3-1 and TRBJ1-2; D is unclear. The specimen was blood. This CDR3 reads CASSQATSFYGYTF. The CDR3 region has the DNA TGTGCCAGCAGCCAAGCGACCAGCTTCTATGGCTACACCTTC.